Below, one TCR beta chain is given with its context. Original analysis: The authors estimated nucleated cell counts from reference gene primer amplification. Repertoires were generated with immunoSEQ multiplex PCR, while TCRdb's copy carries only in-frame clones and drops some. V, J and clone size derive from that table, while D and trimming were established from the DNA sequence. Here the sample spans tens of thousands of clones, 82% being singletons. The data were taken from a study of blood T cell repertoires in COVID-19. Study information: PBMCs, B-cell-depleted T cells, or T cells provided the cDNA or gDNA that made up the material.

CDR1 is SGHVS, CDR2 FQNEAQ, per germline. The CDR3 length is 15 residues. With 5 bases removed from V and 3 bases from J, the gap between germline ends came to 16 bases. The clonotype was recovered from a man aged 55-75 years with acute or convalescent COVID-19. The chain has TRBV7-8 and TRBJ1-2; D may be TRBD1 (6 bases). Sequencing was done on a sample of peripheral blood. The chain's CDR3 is CASSPSFGGHYGYTF. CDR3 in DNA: TGTGCCAGCAGCCCCTCTTTTGGGGGCCACTATGGCTACACCTTC.